What follows are 16 T cell receptor beta chains derived from one specimen sequenced in a study of T cells in Graves' hyperthyroidism and ophthalmopathy. From RNA transcripts, TCR beta CDR3 regions were amplified. HTBI primers drove first-round RT-PCR of the TCR CDR3. TCRdb ran MiXCR on the multiplex PCR reads and lists one entry per CDR3 protein. The table has more than 300,000 distinct CDR3 sequences, approximately 15% seen once. Material: blood. All receptors derive from a woman in her fifties or sixties with Graves' hyperthyroidism.

The chain recombines TRBV6-1 with TRBJ2-1, with 7 bases aligning to TRBD2. This CDR3 is built from 14 residues. V shed 6 bases and J 0 bases; nucleotides not matched to a gene: 2. Germline lookup yields CDR1 MNHNS and CDR2 SASEGT. The CDR3 loop is CASRGTNSYNEQFF. For the CDR3, the DNA is TGTGCCAGCAGAGGGACTAACTCCTACAATGAGCAGTTCTTC.

This clonotype was recorded many times. This chain links TRBV6-1 with TRBJ1-2; weak D call: TRBD1 (5 bases). Between the trimmed V and J ends, which lost 0 bases and 1 base, there was a span of 9 bases. The CDR3 totals 15 residues. The germline V gene has CDR1 MNHNS and CDR2 SASEGT. CDR3 coding DNA: TGTGCCAGCAGTGAAGCAGGGGCTCTTAACTATGGCTACACCTTC. Protein product: CASSEAGALNYGYTF.

As to this clonotype: It is likely a read error, because the conserved phenylalanine at the end of the CDR3 is missing. The rearrangement joins TRBV28 to TRBJ2-3; TRBD2 matches at 11 bases. J was trimmed by 5 bases and V by 8 bases; bases with no gene match: 9. CDR1 MDHEN and CDR2 SYDVKM come from the germline V gene. The CDR3 runs to 15 residues. The CDR3 loop is CASRGSGRARDTQYS. CDR3 nucleotides: TGTGCCAGCCGTGGTAGCGGGAGGGCCAGAGATACGCAGTATTCT.

This clonotype was counted between two and nine times. This chain joins TRBV6-1 and TRBJ2-1; D is perhaps TRBD1 (6 bases). This CDR3 spans 13 amino acids. Germline V gene lookup returns CDR1 MNHNS and CDR2 SASEGT. Trimming removed 7 bases at V and 6 bases at J, with 13 bases between. The CDR3 is CASTLRGSNEQFF. The CDR3 coding sequence is TGTGCCAGCACCTTGAGGGGGAGCAATGAGCAGTTCTTC.

This clonotype was counted at least ten times. The rearrangement links TRBV5-6 to TRBJ2-1, with D possibly matching TRBD1 (8 bases). The germline V gene has CDR1 SGHDT and CDR2 YYEEEE. The ends were cut back, 5 bases at V and 9 bases at J, with 18 bases in the middle. This CDR3 is 14 amino acids long. In DNA, the CDR3 is TGTGCCAGCAGGTTCGGACAGGGAGGGAGTGAGCAGTTCTTC. Protein product: CASRFGQGGSEQFF.

This clonotype was seen ten or more times. The chain couples TRBV10-3 to TRBJ2-3; D remains ambiguous. V was trimmed by 7 bases and J by 2 bases, leaving 16 bases between them. The CDR3 consists of 15 residues. Germline V CDR1 and CDR2: ENHRY, SYGVKD. CDR3: CAITKGLTNTDTQYF. CDR3 DNA: TGTGCCATCACTAAAGGGCTGACAAACACAGATACGCAGTATTTT.

This clonotype was counted ten times or more. J is TRBJ2-1 and V is TRBV12-3 or TRBV12-4, with TRBD2 matching over 10 bases. The CDR3 loop spans 15 amino acids. The ends lost 6 bases at V and 2 bases at J; junction bases unmatched: 4. Here the CDR3 DNA reads TGTGCCAGCAGCCAAGCGGGAGGGACCTACAATGAGCAGTTCTTC. Translation gives CASSQAGGTYNEQFF.

Only a few counts were recorded for this clonotype. J is TRBJ1-5 and V is TRBV28; weak D call: TRBD1 (6 bases). The CDR3 loop spans 16 amino acids. Looked up from germline, CDR1 is MDHEN and CDR2 is SYDVKM. With 6 bases removed from V and 7 bases from J, the gap between germline ends came to 22 bases. This CDR3 reads CASSPVFRGADQPQHF. In nucleotides, the CDR3 is TGTGCCAGCAGCCCCGTCTTTCGGGGGGCAGACCAGCCCCAGCATTTT.

At least ten counts were recorded for this clonotype. The chain links TRBV12-3 or TRBV12-4 to TRBJ2-5; weak D call: TRBD2 (7 bases). This CDR3 region has 14 residues. V lost 5 bases and J lost 6, with 16 bases in between. In nucleotides, the CDR3 is TGTGCCAGCAGTCCAGGACTAGGGGGAAAGACCCAGTACTTC. Amino acids: CASSPGLGGKTQYF.

This clonotype was seen repeatedly, ten times or more. This rearrangement joins TRBV4-1 to TRBJ1-2; D is uncertain. This CDR3 has 14 amino acids. V lost 1 base to trimming and J lost 6 bases, with 12 bases between them. CDR1 and CDR2 (germline): MGHRA, YSYEKL. CDR3 amino acids: CASSQVQGQDGYTF. The CDR3 DNA sequence: TGCGCCAGCAGCCAAGTCCAAGGCCAAGATGGCTACACCTTC.

This chain connects TRBV29-1 to TRBJ1-5; maybe TRBD1 (6 bases). Germline CDR1 reads SQVTM; CDR2 reads ANQGSEA. This CDR3 region has 13 residues. V lost 7 bases and J lost 7, with 17 bases in between. CDR3 region: CSAAGASGQPQHF. CDR3 nucleotides: TGCAGCGCGGCGGGGGCCTCAGGGCAGCCCCAGCATTTT.

A few counts support this clonotype. This chain joins TRBV5-1 and TRBJ2-5, with 8 bases lining up with TRBD2. Germline V gene sequence: CDR1 SGHRS, CDR2 YFSETQ. The junction had 15 bases not matched to a gene; V was cut back by 3 bases and J by 11 bases. The CDR3 contains 15 residues. The chain's CDR3 is CASSSPGLGGGTQYF. CDR3 nucleotide sequence: TGCGCCAGCAGCTCCCCCGGACTAGGCGGGGGGACTCAGTACTTC.

In its sample, this clonotype was seen many times. The chain recombines TRBV2 with TRBJ2-1; D may be TRBD2 (6 bases). The germline gives CDR1 SNHLY, CDR2 FYNNEI. CDR3 size: 14 residues. The ends were cut back, 0 bases at V and 12 bases at J, with 15 bases in the middle. The CDR3 sequence: CASSEARRGAGQFF. The CDR3 DNA reads as TGTGCCAGCAGTGAAGCGCGGAGGGGCGCTGGGCAGTTCTTC.

The J gene is TRBJ2-7, the V gene TRBV27, with TRBD1 matching 9 bases. The V gene's germline CDR1 is MNHEY and CDR2 SMNVEV (reference sequence). The CDR3 has 13 residues. V shed 10 bases, J shed 5 bases, and the junction held 9 bases outside the gene matches. Here the CDR3 DNA reads TGTGCCACTTCTACAGGGGGCCCCAACGAGCAGTACTTC. Translated: CATSTGGPNEQYF.

This clonotype was detected ten times or more. The genes are TRBV12-5 and TRBJ2-2; D remains ambiguous. V lost 6 bases to trimming and J lost 3 bases, with 5 bases between them. CDR3 length: 12 amino acids. Germline CDR1 is LGHNT and CDR2 is FRNRAP. CDR3 in DNA: TGTGCTAGTGGCCGGGACACCGGGGAGCTGTTTTTT. Amino acids: CASGRDTGELFF.

This clonotype was seen a handful of times. The V gene is TRBV19, the J gene TRBJ2-5; 11 bases fit TRBD1. Germline CDR1 is LNHDA and CDR2 is SQIVND (reference sequence). The V and J ends lost 8 bases and 2 bases, in that order; junction bases with no gene match: 1. CDR3 length: 13 amino acids. The CDR3 here is CASGTGGQETQYF. The DNA of the CDR3 is TGTGCCAGTGGGACAGGGGGTCAAGAGACCCAGTACTTC. The full variable domain, completed using reference TRBV19 and TRBJ2-5, is DGGITQSPKYLFRKEGQNVTLSCEQNLNHDAMYWYRQDPGQGLRLIYYSQIVNDFQKGDIAEGYSVSREKKESFPLTVTSAQKNPTAFYLCASGTGGQETQYFGPGTRLLVL.